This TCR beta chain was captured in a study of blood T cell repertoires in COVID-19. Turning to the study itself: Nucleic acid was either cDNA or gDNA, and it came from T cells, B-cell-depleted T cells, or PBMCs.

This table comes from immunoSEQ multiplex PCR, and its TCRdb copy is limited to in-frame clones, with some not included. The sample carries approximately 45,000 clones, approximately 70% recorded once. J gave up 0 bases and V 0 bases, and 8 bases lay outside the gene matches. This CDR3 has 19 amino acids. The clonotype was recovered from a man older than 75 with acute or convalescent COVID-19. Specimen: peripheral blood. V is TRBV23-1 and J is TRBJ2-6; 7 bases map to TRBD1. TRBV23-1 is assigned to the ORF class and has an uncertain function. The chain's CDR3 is CASSQSGQNPSSGANVLTF. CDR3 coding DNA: TGCGCCAGCAGTCAATCGGGACAGAATCCTTCCTCTGGGGCCAACGTCCTGACTTTC.